The present entry profiles one T cell receptor (beta chain) with its context. The germline gives CDR1 SGHVS, CDR2 FQNEAQ. The CDR3 spans 14 residues. Trimming removed 4 bases from V and 7 bases from J, with 14 bases in between. Time point of the sample: 2015-2016 season, 7 days after influenza vaccination. This entry is derived from a study of follicular helper T cells after annual influenza vaccination. Study overall: Across the 2013-2014, 2014-2015 and 2015-2016 vaccination seasons, some subjects were resampled.

Clones were read by immunoSEQ multiplex PCR, and TCRdb kept only the in-frame ones, dropping some. The profile shows 6,500 or so clones, more than 70% of them singletons. The sample consisted of CXCR5+ CD38- circulating T follicular helper cells from blood, taken 7 days after influenza vaccination. Described subset: circulating Tfh, non-naive CD4+CXCR5+PD-1+ (ICOS+CD38+ or ICOS-CD38-). The TCR was taken from an adult who received the influenza vaccine. V and J are TRBV7-8 and TRBJ2-4; D remains unclear. CDR3 loop: CASSSNSHPNIQYF. In DNA, the CDR3 is TGTGCCAGCAGCTCGAACTCGCATCCCAACATTCAGTACTTC. Looking up the rest from reference TRBV7-8 and TRBJ2-4 gives the full variable domain: GAGVSQSPRYKVAKRGQDVALRCDPISGHVSLFWYQQALGQGPEFLTYFQNEAQLDKSGLPSDRFFAERPEGSVSTLKIQRTQQEDSAVYLCASSSNSHPNIQYFGAGTRLSVL.